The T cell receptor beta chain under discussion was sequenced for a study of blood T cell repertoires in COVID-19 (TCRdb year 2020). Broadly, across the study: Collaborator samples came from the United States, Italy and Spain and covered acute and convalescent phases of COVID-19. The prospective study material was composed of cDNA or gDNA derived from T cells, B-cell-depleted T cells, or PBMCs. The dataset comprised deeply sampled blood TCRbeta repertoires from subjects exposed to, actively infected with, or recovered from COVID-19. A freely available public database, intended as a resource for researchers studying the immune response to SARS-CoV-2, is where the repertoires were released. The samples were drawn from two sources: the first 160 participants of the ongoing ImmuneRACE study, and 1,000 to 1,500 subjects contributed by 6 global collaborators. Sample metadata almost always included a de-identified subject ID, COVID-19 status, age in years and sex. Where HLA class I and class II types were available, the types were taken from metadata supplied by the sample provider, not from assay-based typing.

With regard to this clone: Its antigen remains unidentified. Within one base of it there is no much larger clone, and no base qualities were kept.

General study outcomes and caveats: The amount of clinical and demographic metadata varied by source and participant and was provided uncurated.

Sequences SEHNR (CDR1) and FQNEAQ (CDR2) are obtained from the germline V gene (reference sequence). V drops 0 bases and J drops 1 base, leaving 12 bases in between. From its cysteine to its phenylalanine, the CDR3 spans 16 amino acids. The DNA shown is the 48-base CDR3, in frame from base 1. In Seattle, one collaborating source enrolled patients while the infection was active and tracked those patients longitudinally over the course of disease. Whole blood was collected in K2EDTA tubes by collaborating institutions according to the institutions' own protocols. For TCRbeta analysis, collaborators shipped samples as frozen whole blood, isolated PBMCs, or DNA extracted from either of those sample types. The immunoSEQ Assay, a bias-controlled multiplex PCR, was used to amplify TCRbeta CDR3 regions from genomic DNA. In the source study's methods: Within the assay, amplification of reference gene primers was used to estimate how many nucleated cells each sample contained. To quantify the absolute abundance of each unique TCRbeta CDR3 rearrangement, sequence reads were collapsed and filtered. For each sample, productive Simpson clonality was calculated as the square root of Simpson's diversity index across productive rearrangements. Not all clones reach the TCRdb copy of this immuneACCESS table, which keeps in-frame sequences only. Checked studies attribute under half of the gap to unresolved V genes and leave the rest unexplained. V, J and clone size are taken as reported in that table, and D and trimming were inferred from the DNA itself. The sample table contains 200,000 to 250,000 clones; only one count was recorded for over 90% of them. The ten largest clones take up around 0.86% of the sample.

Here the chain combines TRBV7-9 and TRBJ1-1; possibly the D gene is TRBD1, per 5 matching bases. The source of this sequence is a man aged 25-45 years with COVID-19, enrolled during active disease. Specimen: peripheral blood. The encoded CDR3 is CASSLAGSQGNTEAFF. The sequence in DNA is TGTGCCAGCAGCTTAGCGGGCAGCCAGGGGAACACTGAAGCTTTCTTT.